These 20 T cell receptor beta chains were sequenced from one sample in a study of beta chain features in type 1 diabetes. Notes on the study in general: TCRB CDR3s were moderately but significantly shorter in Type 1 diabetes patients in all four CD4+ subsets.

Their antigens remain unidentified. Reverse transcribing all isolated RNA meant expressed TCRB transcripts were sequenced. Assay used: immunoSEQ multiplex PCR; TCRdb lists only in-frame clones, some missing. The sample consists of some 160,000 clones, 9% of them appearing once. Sequencing input: central memory CD4+ T cells from blood. The source is a woman in her 30s with type 1 diabetes.

This clone was counted only a few times. The V call is TRBV28, the J call TRBJ1-5; possibly TRBD1 for D (6 bases). The germline CDR1 and CDR2 sequences are MDHEN and SYDVKM. V was clipped by 11 bases and J by 3 bases, with 17 bases between them. This CDR3 has 14 residues. DNA for the CDR3: TGTGCCGGAAGAACCGGGACACTCAATCAGCCCCAGCATTTT. Translation gives CAGRTGTLNQPQHF.

The V and J genes are TRBV27 and TRBJ2-1, with TRBD2 identical over 9 bases. Germline V gives CDR1 MNHEY, CDR2 SMNVEV (reference sequence). CDR3 length equals 17 residues. Losses at the gene ends were 6 bases for V and 3 bases for J; bases not matched to a gene: 12. For the CDR3, the DNA is TGTGCCAGCAGCCCCTACTTAGCGGGGGAAGGCTACAATGAGCAGTTCTTC. Translation: CASSPYLAGEGYNEQFF.

The V gene is TRBV7-2, the J gene TRBJ2-5; 8 nucleotides line up with TRBD2. With 5 bases clipped from V and 7 bases from J, the junction kept 9 bases outside the gene matches. The CDR3 extends over 14 amino acids. Germline loops: CDR1 SGHTA, CDR2 FQGNSA. The CDR3 nucleotides read TGTGCCAGCAGCCTTAGCGGGGTCAGTGGGACCCAGTACTTC. Protein sequence: CASSLSGVSGTQYF.

Here the CDR3 reads CASRHGQGSFAEQFF. The DNA of the CDR3 is TGTGCCAGCAGGCACGGACAGGGGTCATTCGCTGAGCAGTTCTTC. The V call is TRBV6-6, the J call TRBJ2-1, with 9 positions matching TRBD1. Looked up from germline, CDR1 is MNHNY and CDR2 is SVGAGI (reference sequence). V dropped 6 bases and J dropped 9; count of bases not matched to a gene: 12. This CDR3 is 15 amino acids long.

This clone has a handful of counts. V is TRBV19 and J is TRBJ2-7; D perhaps matches TRBD1 (6 bases). Germline CDR1 and CDR2: LNHDA and SQIVND (reference sequence). The CDR3 spans 14 residues. Trimming took off 7 bases at V and 2 bases at J, with 15 bases between the two ends. CDR3 amino acids: CASKPGQLTYEQYF. The DNA for the CDR3 is TGTGCCAGTAAACCGGGACAACTTACCTACGAGCAGTACTTC.

This clone was seen repeatedly, ten times or more. The chain uses TRBV5-1 and TRBJ2-7; TRBD1 agrees at 8 bases. The V and J ends lost 2 bases and 6 bases, in that order; junction bases with no gene match: 10. Germline lookup yields CDR1 SGHRS and CDR2 YFSETQ. The CDR3 totals 15 residues. The CDR3 loop is CASSLGTGQVAEQYF. The CDR3 DNA is TGCGCCAGCAGCTTAGGAACGGGACAGGTCGCCGAGCAGTACTTC.

This clone showed up just a few times. The chain has TRBV7-3 and TRBJ1-2; tentative D call: TRBD1 (5 bases). CDR1 is SGHTA and CDR2 is FQGTGA in the germline V gene. V gave up 5 bases and J gave up 6 bases, with 16 bases separating them. CDR3 length equals 14 residues. CDR3 nucleotides: TGTGCCAGCAGCACCTACGCGGGGGAGGATGGCTACACCTTC. Its protein product is CASSTYAGEDGYTF.

This clone turned up a few times. V usage is TRBV27 and J usage is TRBJ2-3; 9 bases fit TRBD2. The ends lost 6 bases at V and 0 bases at J; junction bases unmatched: 13. Germline V gene data show CDR1 as MNHEY and CDR2 as SMNVEV (reference sequence). The CDR3 runs to 18 residues. CDR3 sequence reads: CASSRQSPSGVSTDTQYF. CDR3 nucleotide sequence: TGTGCCAGCAGCCGGCAGTCCCCTAGCGGGGTCAGCACAGATACGCAGTATTTT.

The chain has TRBV19 and TRBJ2-4; D remains ambiguous. This CDR3 contains 15 residues. In germline, CDR1 is LNHDA, CDR2 SQIVND (reference sequence). V was cut by 0 bases and J by 7 bases, with 13 bases left in between. The CDR3 nucleotides are TGTGCCAGTAGTATAGATCCAGTCTTGGGCAACATTCAGTACTTC. Amino acids: CASSIDPVLGNIQYF.

This clone came up a few times. This chain uses TRBV9 with TRBJ2-3; D is perhaps TRBD2 (5 bases). The CDR3 is 17 amino acids. Trimming stripped 0 bases from V and 1 base from J, with 15 bases between. Per the germline V gene, CDR1 is SGDLS and CDR2 is YYNGEE. The chain's CDR3 is CASSVGVAPLGTDTQYF. Here the CDR3 DNA reads TGTGCCAGCAGCGTAGGAGTAGCGCCCCTCGGCACAGATACGCAGTATTTT.

This clone has just a few counts. The rearrangement joins TRBV9 to TRBJ2-3; D may be TRBD1 (5 bases). This CDR3 region has 14 residues. Germline V gene sequence: CDR1 SGDLS, CDR2 YYNGEE. V was clipped by 0 bases and J by 2 bases, with 7 bases between them. The CDR3 coding sequence is TGTGCCAGCAGCGTAGTCGGACACACAGATACGCAGTATTTT. The encoded protein is CASSVVGHTDTQYF.

The CDR3 reads CAISAIEGRYEQYF. CDR3 sequence (DNA): TGTGCCATCAGTGCAATCGAGGGAAGGTACGAGCAGTACTTC. The J gene is TRBJ2-7, the V gene TRBV10-3, with a possible D match to TRBD2 (5 bases). In germline, CDR1 is ENHRY, CDR2 SYGVKD. Deletions cut 4 bases from V and 4 bases from J, with 14 bases between. This CDR3 has 14 residues.

In its sample, this clone was seen a few times. This chain uses TRBV29-1 with TRBJ2-3; 8 positions agree with TRBD1. The V segment lost 6 bases and the J segment 5 bases; nucleotides outside the gene matches: 10. The CDR3 has 14 residues. CDR1 and CDR2 (germline): SQVTM, ANQGSEA. CDR3 residues: CSVPRDRGGDTQYF. CDR3 coding DNA: TGCAGCGTCCCCAGAGACAGGGGTGGAGATACGCAGTATTTT.

V is TRBV28 and J is TRBJ2-1, with D perhaps matching TRBD1 (6 bases). Germline CDR1 reads MDHEN; CDR2 reads SYDVKM. The CDR3 has 11 amino acids. V shed 8 bases and J shed 10 bases, with 12 bases lying between them. The CDR3, as DNA: TGTGCCAGCCTTACAGGGAACGAGCAGTTCTTC. This codes for CASLTGNEQFF.

This clone was recorded a few times. The genes are TRBV5-6 and TRBJ1-5; D possibly corresponds to TRBD1 (5 bases). This CDR3 is built from 16 residues. The V gene's germline CDR1 is SGHDT and CDR2 YYEEEE. Trimming stripped 4 bases from V and 0 bases from J, with 14 bases between. CDR3 coding DNA: TGTGCCAGCAGCCTCGGGGGGGTTCATAGCAATCAGCCCCAGCATTTT. This gives the protein CASSLGGVHSNQPQHF.

The chain joins TRBV18 to TRBJ2-7; TRBD2 aligns across 9 bases. The CDR3 has 14 residues. The V gene end was trimmed by 4 bases and the J gene end by 4 bases; junction bases not matched to a gene: 5. CDR1 KGHSH and CDR2 LQKENI come from the germline V gene. CDR3: CASSQTSGIYEQYF. The CDR3 nucleotides are TGTGCCAGCTCACAGACTAGCGGCATTTACGAGCAGTACTTC.

This clone came up a few times. J is TRBJ1-1 and V is TRBV18, with D unresolved. V was trimmed by 6 bases and J by 3 bases, leaving 17 bases between them. The CDR3 has 15 amino acids. The V gene's germline CDR1 is KGHSH and CDR2 LQKENI. CDR3 in DNA: TGTGCCAGCTCCTTGGAAATCGGGTTCGACACTGAAGCTTTCTTT. It yields the protein CASSLEIGFDTEAFF.

The chain employs TRBV7-2 and TRBJ2-7; perhaps TRBD1 as D (6 bases). CDR1 SGHTA and CDR2 FQGNSA come from the germline V gene. This CDR3 is 13 amino acids long. V lost 4 bases and J lost 3, with 10 bases in between. This CDR3 reads CASSSQGDYEQYF. The CDR3 nucleotides are TGTGCCAGCAGCTCACAGGGAGACTACGAGCAGTACTTC.

This clone was counted a few times. The rearrangement joins TRBV14 to TRBJ1-1; D not resolved. The V and J ends lost 4 bases and 5 bases respectively, with 8 bases between them. Per the germline V gene, CDR1 is SGHDN and CDR2 is FVKESK. CDR3 size: 12 residues. The CDR3 reads CASSPRTTEAFF. In DNA form, the CDR3 reads TGTGCCAGCAGCCCTAGAACGACTGAAGCTTTCTTT.

In DNA form, the CDR3 reads TGTGCCAGCAGCCCAAATCCGGACAGGGAGCAGTACTTC. Encoded protein: CASSPNPDREQYF. The chain is built from TRBV6-6 and TRBJ2-7, with TRBD1 matching 7 bases. Germline V gene sequence: CDR1 MNHNY, CDR2 SVGAGI (reference sequence). This CDR3 is 13 amino acids long. The V segment lost 6 bases and the J segment 7 bases; nucleotides outside the gene matches: 9.